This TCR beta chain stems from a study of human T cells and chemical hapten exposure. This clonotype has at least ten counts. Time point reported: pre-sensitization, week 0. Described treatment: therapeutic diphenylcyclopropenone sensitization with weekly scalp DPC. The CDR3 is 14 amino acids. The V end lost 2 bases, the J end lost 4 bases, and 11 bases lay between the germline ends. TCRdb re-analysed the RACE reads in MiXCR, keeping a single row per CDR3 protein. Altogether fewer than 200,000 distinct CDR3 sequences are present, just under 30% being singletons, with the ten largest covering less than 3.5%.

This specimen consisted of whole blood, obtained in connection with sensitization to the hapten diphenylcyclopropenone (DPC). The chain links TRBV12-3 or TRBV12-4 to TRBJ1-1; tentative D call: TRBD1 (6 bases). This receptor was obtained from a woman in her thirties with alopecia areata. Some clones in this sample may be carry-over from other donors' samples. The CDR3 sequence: CASSLSRGGTEAFF. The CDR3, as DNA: TGTGCCAGCAGTTTAAGCAGGGGCGGCACTGAAGCTTTCTTT.